This T cell receptor beta chain originates from a study of preoperative IRX-2 immunotherapy in early breast cancer (dated by TCRdb to between 2019 and 2020). The CDR3 goes from the cysteine to the phenylalanine over 17 residues. CDR3 DNA only is kept here, 51 bases in frame from base 1. V was cut back by 0 bases and J by 7 bases, leaving a gap of 18 bases between them. CDR1 and CDR2, per the germline V gene, are SGHVS and FQNEAQ. The library was generated by the immunoSEQ multiplex PCR assay. The table was pulled from immuneACCESS by TCRdb, which kept in-frame rearrangements only. Such tables lose some clones; where checked, under half of the loss comes from unresolved V genes, and the rest has no known cause. The sample table lists 25,000 to 30,000 clones, 90% of them with a count of one. Of the sample, 9.8% falls within the top ten clones. Comment on this clone: The antigen this receptor binds is unknown. No clone much larger than this one lies a single base away; base qualities are absent.

The treatment or condition label, as the study defines it: preoperative locoregional IRX-2 cytokine immunotherapy. The samples were obtained from a phase Ib study that tested preoperative, locoregional IRX-2 cytokine immunotherapy designed to prime immune responses. The donors were early-stage breast cancer patients who were given IRX-2 prior to surgery. This TCR was sampled from a human donor with breast cancer. Sample collection was performed from a patient treated with IRX-2 immunotherapy. The chain is made from TRBV7-8 and TRBJ1-4; the D gene remains uncertain. The nucleotides read TGTGCCAGCAGCTTAGCGTTTTCGGCGGCGAATGGTGAAAAACTGTTTTTT. It specifies CASSLAFSAANGEKLFF.